This passage covers 27 T cell receptor beta chains from one sample sequenced in a study of cytomegalovirus exposure and HLA in healthy donors (dated by TCRdb to the late 2010s). The library was prepared using the immunoSEQ multiplex PCR assay. For the multiplex PCR, a mixture combining 60 forward primers for TCR Vbeta segments and 13 reverse primers for TCR Jbeta segments was used. TCRdb limited this immuneACCESS table to in-frame rearrangements with V and J called. A share of clones is missing; checked studies link under half to unresolved V genes, and the rest is unexplained. The sample includes some 100,000 clones, with around 75% observed a single time. Of the sample, approximately 4.3% is held by the ten largest clones. The source material was PBMCs. All receptors come from a young woman in good health and CMV-seropositive.

This clone has at least ten counts. V is TRBV7-8 and J is TRBJ2-7, with 10 nucleotides matching TRBD2. The germline V gene has CDR1 SGHVS and CDR2 FQNEAQ. The CDR3 is 15 residues long. V shed 6 bases and J 4 bases; nucleotides not matched to a gene: 9. CDR3 in DNA: TGTGCCAGCAGTTTACATCAGCGGGAGGGATACGAGCAGTACTTC. This sequence encodes CASSLHQREGYEQYF. Looking up the rest from reference TRBV7-8 and TRBJ2-7 gives the full variable domain: GAGVSQSPRYKVAKRGQDVALRCDPISGHVSLFWYQQALGQGPEFLTYFQNEAQLDKSGLPSDRFFAERPEGSVSTLKIQRTQQEDSAVYLCASSLHQREGYEQYFGPGTRLTVT.

The chain uses TRBV2 and TRBJ1-5; tentatively, D is TRBD1 (6 bases). CDR3 length equals 15 residues. Germline loops: CDR1 SNHLY, CDR2 FYNNEI. V lost 1 base, J lost 6 bases, and 13 bases lay in between. The CDR3 is CASSEVPGAFQPQHF. The CDR3 region has the DNA TGTGCCAGCAGTGAAGTTCCAGGGGCGTTTCAGCCCCAGCATTTT.

The rearrangement links TRBV10-3 to TRBJ2-5; 7 bases match TRBD1. With 3 bases clipped from V and 4 bases from J, the junction kept 5 bases outside the gene matches. Germline V lookup: CDR1 ENHRY, CDR2 SYGVKD. The CDR3 has 14 amino acids. The CDR3: CAISDPGQVETQYF. CDR3 coding DNA: TGTGCCATCAGTGACCCCGGACAGGTAGAGACCCAGTACTTC.

The chain has TRBV19 and TRBJ2-6; D is undetermined. Trimming took off 5 bases at V and 9 bases at J, with 5 bases between the two ends. Germline CDR1 and CDR2: LNHDA and SQIVND (reference sequence). This CDR3 contains 11 residues. In nucleotides, the CDR3 is TGTGCCAGTAGTCAGCGCAACGTCCTGACTTTC. This sequence encodes CASSQRNVLTF.

This clone has more than one count but fewer than ten. The V and J genes are TRBV11-2 and TRBJ1-1; maybe TRBD1 (5 bases). Germline V CDR1 and CDR2: SGHAT, FQNNGV. V was cut by 4 bases and J by 4 bases, with 19 bases left in between. This CDR3 has 16 residues. CDR3 region: CASSSTQVIIRTEAFF. For the CDR3, the DNA is TGTGCCAGCAGCTCCACACAGGTGATCATCCGCACTGAAGCTTTCTTT. Complete variable domain (other parts from reference TRBV11-2 and TRBJ1-1): EAGVAQSPRYKIIEKRQSVAFWCNPISGHATLYWYQQILGQGPKLLIQFQNNGVVDDSQLPKDRFSAERLKGVDSTLKIQPAKLEDSAVYLCASSSTQVIIRTEAFFGQGTRLTVV.

CDR3 in DNA: TGTGCCAGCAGTTTGAACCCGGACAGCTCCTACGAGCAGTACTTC. Translated, it gives CASSLNPDSSYEQYF. This chain links TRBV6-1 with TRBJ2-7, with a possible D match to TRBD1 (6 bases). This CDR3 is 15 amino acids long. Per germline, CDR1 MNHNS and CDR2 SASEGT. Trimming left V 5 bases short and J 0 bases short, with 14 bases between.

The chain has TRBV5-1 and TRBJ2-3; no firm D call. The germline CDR1 and CDR2 sequences are SGHRS and YFSETQ. The CDR3 covers 13 residues. V lost 6 bases and J lost 2, with 10 bases in between. The chain's CDR3 is CASNPGFTDTQYF. The CDR3 region has the DNA TGCGCCAGCAATCCCGGTTTCACAGATACGCAGTATTTT.

The CDR3 here is CAITEGPTSYEQYF. CDR3 sequence (DNA): TGTGCCATCACCGAGGGCCCTACGAGCTACGAGCAGTACTTC. The chain joins TRBV10-3 to TRBJ2-7; D might be TRBD2 (5 bases). Trimming cost V 7 bases and J 3 bases, with 16 bases left between them. The germline V gene encodes CDR1 ENHRY and CDR2 SYGVKD. The CDR3 contains 14 residues.

The chain carries TRBV19 and TRBJ2-7; 11 bases line up with TRBD2. Looked up from germline, CDR1 is LNHDA and CDR2 is SQIVND (reference sequence). There are 15 residues in the CDR3. V lost 3 bases and J lost 7; bases outside the gene matches: 8. In DNA form, the CDR3 reads TGTGCCAGTAGTATCGAACTAGCGGGAGAGGGGGAGCAGTACTTC. It encodes CASSIELAGEGEQYF.

The sample holds one count of this clone. V gene TRBV29-1 combines with J gene TRBJ2-1; D gene unclear. This CDR3 has 14 residues. Germline lookup yields CDR1 SQVTM and CDR2 ANQGSEA. Trimming took 4 bases from V and 0 from J, leaving 10 bases between them. The CDR3 sequence is CSVGKQSSYNEQFF. The DNA for the CDR3 is TGCAGCGTTGGGAAACAGAGCTCCTACAATGAGCAGTTCTTC.

The rearrangement joins TRBV9 to TRBJ1-5, with 9 positions matching TRBD1. The CDR3 loop spans 15 amino acids. Trimming cost V 3 bases and J 3 bases; bases outside gene matches: 4. The V gene's germline CDR1 is SGDLS and CDR2 YYNGEE. The CDR3 bases are TGTGCCAGCAGCGGGACAGGGGAGAACAATCAGCCCCAGCATTTT. It codes for CASSGTGENNQPQHF. The full variable domain, with the rest looked up from reference TRBV9 and TRBJ1-5, is DSGVTQTPKHLITATGQRVTLRCSPRSGDLSVYWYQQSLDQGLQFLIQYYNGEERAKGNILERFSAQQFPDLHSELNLSSLELGDSALYFCASSGTGENNQPQHFGDGTRLSIL.

The chain recombines TRBV6-4 with TRBJ2-3, with TRBD2 matching over 10 bases. Germline V lookup: CDR1 MRHNA, CDR2 SNTAGT. Trimming took 6 bases from V and 2 from J; bases not matched to a gene: 8. The CDR3 is 16 residues long. CDR3 sequence (DNA): TGTGCCAGCAGCTCTGAAGCGGGAGGGACCACAGATACGCAGTATTTT. Its protein product is CASSSEAGGTTDTQYF.

This chain uses TRBV30 with TRBJ1-2, with TRBD1 matching over 10 bases. The J segment lost 7 bases and the V segment lost 2 bases, leaving 10 bases of the junction unmatched. The CDR3 length is 15 residues. CDR1 and CDR2 (germline): GTSNPN, SVGIG (reference sequence). CDR3 DNA sequence: TGTGCCTGGAGTTCAAGACAGGGGGCTGGGGGTGGCTACACCTTC. Translating gives CAWSSRQGAGGGYTF.

This clone was detected only once. CDR3 sequence (DNA): TGCAGCGTGGGGGACAGGGAAAAACTGTTTTTT. It specifies CSVGDREKLFF. This chain connects TRBV29-1 to TRBJ1-4, with 8 bases matching TRBD1. Looked up from germline, CDR1 is SQVTM and CDR2 is ANQGSEA. There are 11 residues in the CDR3. The J segment lost 8 bases and the V segment lost 6 bases, leaving 2 bases of the junction unmatched.

The chain is built from TRBV6-1 and TRBJ2-1; possible D gene TRBD2, 5 bases. Trimming removed 1 base at V and 0 bases at J, with 10 bases between. CDR1 MNHNS and CDR2 SASEGT come from the germline V gene. This CDR3 spans 16 amino acids. DNA for the CDR3: TGTGCCAGCAGTGAAGTGGGTCGGGGCTCCTACAATGAGCAGTTCTTC. Amino acid sequence: CASSEVGRGSYNEQFF.

This clone was seen a few times. The chain combines TRBV19 with TRBJ1-2; D not certain. The ends were cut back, 0 bases at V and 8 bases at J, with 10 bases in the middle. Germline V gene data show CDR1 as LNHDA and CDR2 as SQIVND (reference sequence). The CDR3 consists of 13 residues. The chain's CDR3 is CASSIDHRGGYTF. CDR3 coding DNA: TGTGCCAGTAGTATAGACCACAGAGGGGGCTACACCTTC.

This clone was counted only a few times. The J gene is TRBJ2-7, the V gene TRBV5-1; no definite D call. The V gene's germline CDR1 is SGHRS and CDR2 YFSETQ. V lost 2 bases, J lost 6 bases, and 6 bases lay in between. The CDR3 contains 11 residues. The CDR3 sequence: CASSFAAEQYF. DNA of the CDR3: TGCGCCAGCAGCTTCGCGGCCGAGCAGTACTTC.

The chain carries TRBV6-1 and TRBJ1-1; D may be TRBD1 (5 bases). The V and J ends lost 5 bases and 11 bases respectively, with 21 bases between them. This CDR3 spans 14 amino acids. CDR1 is MNHNS, CDR2 SASEGT, per germline. CDR3 amino acids: CASSSVRGDHGAFF. CDR3 sequence (DNA): TGTGCCAGCAGTTCTGTCCGGGGGGATCATGGGGCTTTCTTT.

The chain carries TRBV5-1 and TRBJ2-5; 11 bases agree with TRBD1. Germline trimming cut 4 bases from V and 0 bases from J; bases unmatched to any gene: 5. This CDR3 comprises 16 residues. The germline CDR1 and CDR2 sequences are SGHRS and YFSETQ. CDR3 loop: CASSAGTGGYQETQYF. DNA for the CDR3: TGCGCCAGCAGCGCCGGGACAGGGGGTTACCAAGAGACCCAGTACTTC.

The chain has TRBV6-5 and TRBJ2-7, with TRBD2 matching over 7 bases. V was pared by 2 bases and J by 4 bases, with 5 bases of the junction left unmatched. The CDR3 loop spans 14 amino acids. Germline CDR1 reads MNHEY; CDR2 reads SVGAGI. The CDR3 nucleotides read TGTGCCAGCAGTTACGGGAGGGTCGGTTACGAGCAGTACTTC. Protein: CASSYGRVGYEQYF.

The chain carries TRBV6-4 and TRBJ1-4; D perhaps matches TRBD1 (5 bases). V was pared by 6 bases and J by 8 bases, with 13 bases between. This CDR3 spans 13 amino acids. Germline CDR1 is MRHNA and CDR2 is SNTAGT. The CDR3 bases are TGTGCCAGCAGCCTACAGGAGGGGGAAAAACTGTTTTTT. Protein product: CASSLQEGEKLFF.

The rearrangement joins TRBV7-2 to TRBJ1-4; D ambiguous. The CDR3 sequence is 16 residues long. Trimming stripped 4 bases from V and 4 bases from J, with 16 bases between. Germline V gives CDR1 SGHTA, CDR2 FQGNSA. The DNA for the CDR3 is TGTGCCAGCAGCTCTTCCCGAAGCCGACATAATGAAAAACTGTTTTTT. Its protein is CASSSSRSRHNEKLFF.

The chain employs TRBV7-2 and TRBJ2-3; 8 positions match TRBD2. CDR1 is SGHTA, CDR2 FQGNSA, per germline. With 2 bases clipped from V and 0 bases from J, the junction kept 13 bases outside the gene matches. CDR3 length: 19 amino acids. This CDR3 is CASSLKGLVRTDSTDTQYF. For the CDR3, the DNA is TGTGCCAGCAGCTTAAAGGGACTAGTACGGACCGATAGCACAGATACGCAGTATTTT.

The genes are TRBV7-9 and TRBJ2-7; 9 bases fit TRBD1. The length of the CDR3 is 18 residues. Losses at the gene ends were 5 bases for V and 1 base for J; bases not matched to a gene: 15. Germline loops: CDR1 SEHNR, CDR2 FQNEAQ (reference sequence). CDR3 sequence (DNA): TGTGCCAGCAGCGCCCCGGGACAGGGAAGTTCTTGGTCCTACGAGCAGTACTTC. This gives the protein CASSAPGQGSSWSYEQYF.

The V and J genes are TRBV7-8 and TRBJ2-1; 9 bases line up with TRBD2. CDR1 is SGHVS and CDR2 is FQNEAQ in the germline V gene. V gave up 5 bases and J gave up 2 bases; unmatched junction bases: 7. The CDR3 loop spans 16 amino acids. This CDR3 reads CASSPQRGDPYNEQFF. The CDR3 bases are TGTGCCAGCAGCCCCCAGCGGGGGGATCCCTACAATGAGCAGTTCTTC. The complete variable domain, with remaining parts taken from reference TRBV7-8 and TRBJ2-1, reads GAGVSQSPRYKVAKRGQDVALRCDPISGHVSLFWYQQALGQGPEFLTYFQNEAQLDKSGLPSDRFFAERPEGSVSTLKIQRTQQEDSAVYLCASSPQRGDPYNEQFFGPGTRLTVL.

The V gene is TRBV4-1, the J gene TRBJ2-1, with D unclear. V shed 0 bases and J shed 4 bases, with 19 bases lying between them. The CDR3 is made up of 18 amino acids. Germline V lookup: CDR1 MGHRA, CDR2 YSYEKL. CDR3 coding DNA: TGCGCCAGCAGCCAAGACGCCCCTAAAGGATGGGCATACAATGAGCAGTTCTTC. It yields the protein CASSQDAPKGWAYNEQFF.

The V call is TRBV6-5, the J call TRBJ1-3; D might be TRBD1 (5 bases). Trimming stripped 6 bases from V and 7 bases from J, with 10 bases between. Germline V lookup: CDR1 MNHEY, CDR2 SVGAGI. The CDR3 is 12 residues long. The CDR3 protein is CASRQGGNTIYF. The DNA for the CDR3 is TGTGCCAGCAGGCAGGGCGGCAACACCATATATTTT.